Presented here are 8 T cell receptor beta chains from one specimen sequenced in a study of regulatory T cells in long-lasting Graves disease. TCR beta libraries were built with iRepertoire HTBI primers and Arm-PCR of CDR3 regions. TCRdb passed the multiplex PCR reads through MiXCR, listing each CDR3 protein once. The sample has roughly 420,000 distinct CDR3 sequences, roughly 17% seen once; the top ten hold less than 30%. Time point reported: newly diagnosed GD, antithyroid drugs for less than 3 months. Scientists built the TCR library using RNA that was extracted from PBMCs. These data are also associated with another study on T cells in Graves' hyperthyroidism and ophthalmopathy.

Sample: peripheral blood mononuclear cells (PBMCs), taken at new diagnosis, from a patient treated with antithyroid drugs. The receptors were sampled from a woman aged 18-29 years with Graves disease.

This clonotype was recorded a few times. The chain employs TRBV6-1 and TRBJ1-2; TRBD1 is a possible D gene (6 bases). The germline CDR1 and CDR2 sequences are MNHNS and SASEGT. The CDR3 runs 18 residues. The V gene lost 2 bases and the J gene lost 3 bases, with 22 bases spanning the gap. The CDR3 region is CASSESPGGYRIDYGYTF. The CDR3 region has the DNA TGTGCCAGCAGTGAATCCCCCGGGGGCTATAGGATCGACTATGGCTACACCTTC.

The sample holds many counts of this clonotype. The chain joins TRBV27 to TRBJ2-1; 14 nucleotides line up with TRBD2. Germline V gene lookup returns CDR1 MNHEY and CDR2 SMNVEV (reference sequence). J lost 9 bases, V lost 5 bases, and 6 bases had no gene match. This CDR3 has 15 amino acids. Here the CDR3 reads CASSPTSGRAAEQFF. CDR3 nucleotides: TGTGCCAGCAGTCCGACTAGCGGGAGGGCGGCTGAGCAGTTCTTC.

The J gene is TRBJ1-4, the V gene TRBV11-2, with TRBD1 as a possible D gene (6 bases). This CDR3 has 16 residues. CDR1 and CDR2 (germline): SGHAT, FQNNGV. V dropped 2 bases and J dropped 0 bases, with 10 bases sitting between them. The CDR3 sequence: CASSLQGHATNEKLFF. CDR3 bases: TGTGCCAGCAGCTTACAGGGACATGCAACTAATGAAAAACTGTTTTTT. The complete variable domain, with remaining parts taken from reference TRBV11-2 and TRBJ1-4, reads EAGVAQSPRYKIIEKRQSVAFWCNPISGHATLYWYQQILGQGPKLLIQFQNNGVVDDSQLPKDRFSAERLKGVDSTLKIQPAKLEDSAVYLCASSLQGHATNEKLFFGSGTQLSVL.

The sample holds a few counts of this clonotype. The chain has TRBV9 and TRBJ1-6; the match to TRBD1 covers 7 bases. The germline V gene has CDR1 SGDLS and CDR2 YYNGEE. The CDR3 has 13 amino acids. With V trimmed by 5 bases and J by 10 bases, 6 bases remained unmatched. The CDR3 protein is CASSRDRGSPLHF. The CDR3 DNA reads as TGTGCCAGCAGTCGGGACAGAGGATCACCCCTCCACTTT. The whole variable domain, filled in from reference TRBV9 and TRBJ1-6, reads DSGVTQTPKHLITATGQRVTLRCSPRSGDLSVYWYQQSLDQGLQFLIQYYNGEERAKGNILERFSAQQFPDLHSELNLSSLELGDSALYFCASSRDRGSPLHFGNGTRLTVT.

This clonotype was counted between two and nine times. This chain uses TRBV6-2 or TRBV6-3 with TRBJ2-7, with D unresolved. Per the germline V gene, CDR1 is MNHEY and CDR2 is SVGEGT. The V end lost 2 bases, the J end lost 4 bases, and 6 bases lay between the germline ends. The CDR3 extends over 12 amino acids. The CDR3 nucleotides read TGTGCCAGCAGTTACGAAGGGTACGAGCAGTACTTC. Translating gives CASSYEGYEQYF.

This clonotype was seen more than once but under ten times. The genes are TRBV28 and TRBJ1-2; 7 nucleotides align to TRBD1. CDR1 is MDHEN, CDR2 SYDVKM, per germline. CDR3 size: 14 residues. Unmatched junction bases numbered 7, after V lost 5 bases and J lost 4 bases. The CDR3 region is CASSQGGGLYGYTF. CDR3 nucleotides: TGTGCCAGCAGTCAAGGGGGCGGCCTCTATGGCTACACCTTC.

This clonotype was seen ten or more times. In DNA form, the CDR3 reads TGTGCCAGCAGCAGGACTGCCTACGAGCAGTACTTC. It yields the protein CASSRTAYEQYF. This chain uses TRBV28 with TRBJ2-7; D might be TRBD2 (5 bases). The germline V and J ends were trimmed by 6 bases and 2 bases, with 8 bases remaining between them. This CDR3 spans 12 amino acids. Germline V gene lookup returns CDR1 MDHEN and CDR2 SYDVKM.

For this clonotype: This may stem from a read error, because a much larger clone lies one nucleotide away. This sequence joins TRBV20-1 and TRBJ2-7, with TRBD2 matching over 11 bases. The V and J ends lost 0 bases and 3 bases, in that order; junction bases with no gene match: 10. CDR1 is DFQATT, CDR2 SNEGSKA, per germline (reference sequence). The CDR3 runs to 17 residues. The CDR3, as DNA: TGCAGTGCTAGAGATCTAGCGGGAGGAGCAAATTGCTACGAGCAGTACTTC. Translation: CSARDLAGGANCYEQYF.